This entry concerns a single TCR beta chain. This clonotype was seen only a few times. This clone's antigen is unknown. Per-base quality was not reported, and no clone a single base away is much larger than it. This sample is part of a study of blood T cells in healthy people across ages (dated by TCRdb to 2014 to 2015). In terms of the full investigation: In model experiments, roughly one uniquely barcoded TCR beta cDNA molecule per two T cells was captured by template switching. Using deep sequencing normalized with unique cDNA molecular identifiers, the study measured how TCR beta repertoire diversity changes with age. Donors were grouped into four age groups: young (average 16 years), middle-aged (over 35), aged (about 60) and long-lived (approximately 81). To avoid experimental bias, donors of different ages were distributed randomly across sequencing lanes. Two additional independent replicas of 1 million unique cDNA reads from the same blood draw were analyzed for two donors (one aged 18 to 30 and one aged 80 or older). The study at large found these results: Observed TCR beta diversity correlated strongly with the percentage of naive T cells measured by flow cytometry. Estimates of total diversity from one million sequenced T cells were regarded as lower bounds and underestimates. Compared with the aged group, the long-lived group had more naive CD4+ T cells, fewer expanded clones and increased TCR diversity, suggesting age selection. Donor CMV infection status was unknown, potentially confounding age-related changes in expanded clonotypes. Conclusive comparison of naive and antigen-experienced compartments was prevented by the profiling of bulk unsorted PBMCs. Observed TCR beta diversity per million T cells fell roughly linearly with age, and a significant reduction was already apparent by age roughly 40.

Libraries were constructed by 5' RACE. Sequencing used an Illumina HiSeq 2500. A second PCR of roughly 6 to 11 cycles was run with a J-beta primer mix and a sample-barcoded 5' primer. A unique molecular identifier was introduced onto each TCR beta cDNA molecule by a template-switch 5' adaptor carrying 12 random nucleotides. At least 2.5 million CDR3-containing paired-end reads were obtained from each sample. The Mint cDNA synthesis kit, primed by a TRBC-specific oligonucleotide, was used to synthesize first-strand cDNA from all RNA. After uracil-DNA glycosylase treatment, a first 18-cycle PCR used universal primers M1SS and BC2_uni_R on all cDNA. From the authors' description of their analysis: For normalization, 1 million high-quality reads, each with a distinct molecular identifier, were randomly selected from each sample. Instead of being binned into consensus sequences, reads with shared molecular identifiers were discarded. MiTCR, set to a Q25 quality threshold and the strictest error-elimination algorithm, was used for CDR3 identification, clonotype clustering and error correction. A nonparametric unseen species model with Euler transformation was used to estimate lower-bound total TCR beta diversity. The public reads were quality trimmed at Q25 with fastp and then assembled into clones with MiXCR by TCRdb, keeping productive beta chains. Identical CDR3 proteins give one entry, which carries the most common genes and DNA. It is TCRdb's table, rather than the study itself, that gives the V and J calls and clone size. The table for this sample lists 550,000 to 800,000 distinct CDR3 sequences; around 20% of them were counted only once. The ten largest account for 3.6% of the sample.

CDR1 KGHDR and CDR2 SFDVKD were looked up in the germline V gene. V gives up 3 bases and J gives up 5 bases, and the segment between their germline ends measures 8 bases. Counted from cysteine to phenylalanine, this CDR3 has 13 amino acids. The kept DNA is CDR3 alone, 39 bases in frame from the first base. The donors were around 39 Caucasian individuals from Russia, aged roughly 6 to 100 years, who were systemically healthy. Ten milliliters of peripheral blood were drawn from each donor into EDTA-treated Vacutainer tubes. Ficoll-Paque density-gradient centrifugation was used to isolate PBMCs, with at least 6.5 million obtained per sample. Total RNA, at least 6 micrograms per sample, was extracted from PBMCs with Trizol reagent. The percentages of naive CD45RAhigh/CD27high T cells were determined by flow cytometry on a PBMC aliquot from every donor.

Material: blood. The chain links TRBV24-1 with TRBJ2-3; the D gene is not confidently resolved. The TCR was taken from a man aged 70-80 years in good health. The encoded CDR3 is CATSDASRDTQYF. The nucleotide sequence is given as TGTGCCACCAGTGATGCATCTAGAGATACGCAGTATTTT.